These T cell receptor beta chains were read from a single sample in a study of blood T cell repertoires in COVID-19. Method: immunoSEQ multiplex PCR; TCRdb's copy keeps in-frame clones and lacks some. The sample lists more than 400,000 clones; 90% were seen once. Sample: PBMCs or T cells enriched from blood (not recorded which). These receptors were collected from a man aged 18 to 29 who had recovered from COVID-19. CDR3s include the opening cysteine and the closing phenylalanine or tryptophan. D genes are given only for firm matches. Size is stated for part of the rows, as once, few or many counts, or as a class when the clone is expanded.

once	.	TRBV9	TRBJ1-5	TGTGCCAGCAGCGTAGGTGACACAAATCAGCCCCAGCATTTT	CASSVGDTNQPQHF
.	TRBD1	TRBV6-5	TRBJ1-2	TGTGCCAGCACCAAAGGGGACAGACGAACCAATGGCTACACCTTC	CASTKGDRRTNGYTF
.	.	TRBV19	TRBJ1-6	TGTGCCAGTAGTGACAGGAATTCACCCCTCCACTTT	CASSDRNSPLHF
few	.	TRBV10-3	TRBJ2-2	TGTGCCATCAGTGCTACAGGGACCGGGGAGCTGTTTTTT	CAISATGTGELFF
.	.	TRBV12-3/TRBV12-4	TRBJ1-2	TGTGCCAGCAGTTTGGGCCTGTCGGATGGCTACACCTTC	CASSLGLSDGYTF
.	TRBD2	TRBV9	TRBJ2-3	TGTGCCAGCAGCCCCGGGGGGGGGACTAGCACAGATACGCAGTATTTT	CASSPGGGTSTDTQYF
.	.	TRBV2	TRBJ1-1	TGTGCCAGCAGTGAAACCAGGATAATGAACACTGAAGCTTTCTTT	CASSETRIMNTEAFF
once	TRBD2	TRBV20-1	TRBJ2-2	TGCAGTGCTAGTCTAGCGGGAGGCGAGGGCGGGGAGCTGTTTTTT	CSASLAGGEGGELFF
.	.	TRBV19	TRBJ1-5	TGTGCCAGTAGCAACTTGTTGAGGCCTTATCAGCCCCAGCATTTT	CASSNLLRPYQPQHF
.	TRBD2	TRBV5-1	TRBJ2-1	TGCGCCAGCACCACTGCCGGGACTAGCGGGAGGGCCTTCAATGAGCAGTTCTTC	CASTTAGTSGRAFNEQFF
.	.	TRBV27	TRBJ2-7	TGTGCCAGCACCGCGGGTAACTCCTACGAGCAGTACTTC	CASTAGNSYEQYF
.	TRBD2	TRBV5-4	TRBJ2-2	TGTGCCAGCAGCTACTCCGCCCTAGCGGGGGGGAACACCGGGGAGCTGTTTTTT	CASSYSALAGGNTGELFF
.	.	TRBV10-3	TRBJ1-2	TGTGCCGTCCTTCAAAAAGGGGCAGGAGGCTACACCTTC	CAVLQKGAGGYTF
.	.	TRBV4-1	TRBJ2-1	TGCGCCAGCAGCTATCGGACAGCCTACAATGAGCAGTTCTTC	CASSYRTAYNEQFF
.	TRBD1	TRBV7-3	TRBJ1-2	TGTGCCAGCAGCCCCACAGGGGAGAGTGGCTACACCTTC	CASSPTGESGYTF
once	TRBD1	TRBV28	TRBJ1-5	TGTGCCAGCAGTTCACCTAGACAGGGGGCCACTCAGCCCCAGCATTTT	CASSSPRQGATQPQHF
.	.	TRBV6-4	TRBJ2-7	TGTGCCCGGGGGGCCCTTTACGAGCAGTACTTC	CARGALYEQYF
.	TRBD1	TRBV14	TRBJ1-1	TGTGCCAGCAGCCCTAGGGACAGGGGTCCTCCAGCTTTCTTT	CASSPRDRGPPAFF